The following is a T cell receptor beta chain sequence with its context. Its antigen is not identified. Here immunoSEQ multiplex PCR was the method, and the copy in TCRdb shows in-frame clones only, minus some. The repertoire includes about 54,000 clones, roughly 79% of them detected once, and 1.5% to 2% sits in the top ten. In germline, CDR1 is SNHLY, CDR2 FYNNEI. Trimming took off 6 bases at V and 1 base at J, with 10 bases between the two ends. The CDR3 consists of 14 residues. The source of the sample is a study of memory CD4+ T cells and cytomegalovirus serostatus. Background on the study: Of the healthy Belgian adults, 9 or 10 were CMV seropositive and 20 to 30 seronegative.

Single viable CD3+CD4+CD8-CD45RO+ cells were sorted as the memory CD4+ T cells. Study-wide results and limits: A US-trained random forest predicted CMV serostatus with median AUC roughly 0.91.

The chain carries TRBV2 and TRBJ2-1; D remains unclear. Source material: memory CD4+ T cells from blood. The receptor was derived from an adult in good health and CMV-seronegative. Here the CDR3 reads CASRAQFSYNEQFF. CDR3 sequence (DNA): TGTGCCAGCAGAGCCCAGTTTTCCTACAATGAGCAGTTCTTC.